This T cell receptor (beta chain) was captured by sequencing in a study of blood T cell repertoires in COVID-19. Study overall: Specimens from acute and convalescent COVID-19 originated in the United States, Italy and Spain. Nucleic acid was either cDNA or gDNA, and it came from T cells, B-cell-depleted T cells, or PBMCs.

Germline values: CDR1 SGHAT, CDR2 FQNNGV. V lost 5 bases and J 3 bases, leaving 17 bases between the germline ends. CDR3 length: 16 residues. As handled by the study authors: Quantification of nucleated cells was approximated via reference gene primer amplification. Only in-frame clones appear in the TCRdb table, and some are missing; sequencing was by immunoSEQ multiplex PCR. The D gene and trimming were derived from the DNA, and the V and J assignments and clone size from that table. Altogether approximately 280,000 clones are present, roughly 85% being singletons, with the ten largest covering around 5.5%.

Source material: peripheral blood. The rearrangement joins TRBV11-2 to TRBJ1-3; D perhaps matches TRBD1 (6 bases). The clonotype originates from a man aged 50-60 years with active or convalescent COVID-19. Here the CDR3 reads CASSLRDTAFGNTIYF. In nucleotides, the CDR3 is TGTGCCAGCAGCCTCCGGGACACAGCCTTTGGAAACACCATATATTTT.